This entry lists 3 T cell receptor beta chains sequenced from one sample in a study of T-cell memory formation after mild COVID-19. TCRdb ran MiXCR on the 5' RACE reads and lists one entry per CDR3 protein. The sample has roughly 350,000 distinct CDR3 sequences, roughly an eighth seen once. Sequencing used PBMCs or a T cell subset sorted from them (not recorded which). All receptors derive from a man aged 18 to 29 who had mild COVID-19 (a few samples of this study predate the infection). Cell type and time point are not known.

This clonotype was found a few times. This chain uses TRBV30 with TRBJ1-1; no firm D call. Germline loops: CDR1 GTSNPN, CDR2 SVGIG (reference sequence). The germline V and J ends were trimmed by 5 bases and 1 base, with 8 bases remaining between them. The CDR3 has 12 amino acids. CDR3 loop: CAWSIGNTEAFF. Written as DNA, the CDR3 is TGTGCCTGGTCAATCGGGAACACTGAAGCTTTCTTT.

J is TRBJ1-3 and V is TRBV12-3 or TRBV12-4, with 8 bases aligning to TRBD1. J lost 3 bases, V lost 4 bases, and 8 bases had no gene match. This CDR3 is built from 16 residues. The DNA of the CDR3 is TGTGCCAGCAGTTACCAACAGGGGGTATTTGGAAACACCATATATTTT. This codes for CASSYQQGVFGNTIYF.

This clonotype was counted between two and nine times. This sequence joins TRBV6-5 and TRBJ2-5, with TRBD1 matching 9 bases. This CDR3 spans 15 amino acids. Germline loops: CDR1 MNHEY, CDR2 SVGAGI. V was pared by 6 bases and J by 5 bases, with 10 bases of the junction left unmatched. The CDR3 nucleotides are TGTGCCAGCAGCGCATCCGGGACAGGGAAGGAGACCCAGTACTTC. This codes for CASSASGTGKETQYF.